Shown below are 9 T cell receptor beta chains from a single sample sequenced in a study of blood T cells in healthy people across ages. Alongside a J-beta primer mix, a sample-barcoded 5' primer served in a second PCR lasting about 7 to 12 cycles. TCRdb used MiXCR to reprocess the 5' RACE reads, holding one entry per CDR3 protein. This sample has a few hundred thousand distinct CDR3 sequences, with over 45% found just once. Sample: blood. These receptors all come from a man aged 55 to 70 in good health.

This clonotype was recorded at least ten times. The junction departs from germline at one end; a sequencing error may be responsible. The chain joins TRBV12-3 or TRBV12-4 to TRBJ2-1, with D tentatively TRBD1 or TRBD2 (5 bases each). The CDR3 covers 14 residues. This chain's CDR3 is CASGLATARREQFF. In DNA, the CDR3 is TGTGCCAGCGGTTTAGCGACAGCCAGGCGGGAGCAGTTCTTC.

The chain uses TRBV6-2 or TRBV6-3 and TRBJ2-6, with 13 bases identical to TRBD2. The CDR3 is 22 amino acids. Trimming removed 0 bases from V and 0 bases from J; junction bases left unmatched: 11. Germline V gives CDR1 MNHEY, CDR2 SVGEGT. The chain's CDR3 is CASSYSFRHRTSGSSGANVLTF. The DNA of the CDR3 is TGTGCCAGCAGTTACTCATTCCGACACCGGACTAGCGGGAGCTCTGGGGCCAACGTCCTGACTTTC.

In nucleotides, the CDR3 is TGCAGCGTCACAGAGGGAAACACTGAAGCTTTCTTT. Encoded protein: CSVTEGNTEAFF. The rearrangement joins TRBV29-1 to TRBJ1-1; D ambiguous. Germline CDR1 and CDR2: SQVTM and ANQGSEA. CDR3 length: 12 residues. Between the trimmed V and J ends, which lost 6 bases and 2 bases, there was a span of 10 bases.

V gene TRBV30 combines with J gene TRBJ2-7; D possibly matches TRBD1 or TRBD2 (8 bases each). CDR3 length equals 15 residues. Trimming took off 0 bases at V and 6 bases at J, with 18 bases between the two ends. Germline lookup yields CDR1 GTSNPN and CDR2 SVGIG (reference sequence). This CDR3 reads CAWSVLGQGLGEQYF. CDR3 DNA sequence: TGTGCCTGGAGTGTACTAGGACAGGGACTAGGCGAGCAGTACTTC.

This clonotype was recorded a few times. This chain links TRBV12-3 or TRBV12-4 with TRBJ1-3; 8 nucleotides match TRBD1. CDR3 length: 15 amino acids. Trimming at V came to 8 bases and at J to 0 bases, leaving 6 bases not matched to a gene. The CDR3 here is CASGQGRSSGNTIYF. Written as DNA, the CDR3 is TGTGCCAGCGGACAGGGCCGGAGCTCTGGAAACACCATATATTTT.

This chain joins TRBV12-3 or TRBV12-4 and TRBJ1-4, with D possibly being TRBD1 (5 bases). V was pared by 6 bases and J by 2 bases, with 16 bases between. This CDR3 comprises 16 residues. CDR3 nucleotides: TGTGCCAGCAGATACGACGGGGGACGGACTAATGAAAAACTGTTTTTT. It yields the protein CASRYDGGRTNEKLFF.

This clonotype was seen more than once but under ten times. V usage is TRBV20-1 and J usage is TRBJ2-1, with 9 bases identical to TRBD2. CDR1 and CDR2 (germline): DFQATT, SNEGSKA (reference sequence). Unmatched junction bases numbered 7, after V lost 1 base and J lost 0 bases. This CDR3 contains 17 residues. This CDR3 is CSARGPGGRGSYNEQFF. The DNA of the CDR3 is TGCAGTGCTAGAGGGCCTGGCGGGAGGGGCTCCTACAATGAGCAGTTCTTC.

Regarding this clonotype: The junction differs from germline at one of its ends, possibly a read error. The chain has TRBV6-1 and TRBJ2-3; D may be TRBD1 (6 bases). The CDR3 runs 15 residues. Germline CDR1 MNHNS, CDR2 SASEGT. The DNA of the CDR3 is TGTGCCAGCAGTGAACCTCAGGGGCGGACAGCTACGCAGTATTTT. Encoded protein: CASSEPQGRTATQYF.

The chain uses TRBV3-1 and TRBJ2-3; 8 nucleotides agree with TRBD2. The V and J ends lost 4 bases and 5 bases, in that order; junction bases with no gene match: 11. Germline CDR1 is LGHDT and CDR2 is YNNKEL (reference sequence). The CDR3 covers 16 residues. The CDR3 protein is CASSLRSGGRGDTQYF. CDR3 DNA: TGTGCCAGCAGCCTTAGGAGCGGGGGCCGGGGAGATACGCAGTATTTT.